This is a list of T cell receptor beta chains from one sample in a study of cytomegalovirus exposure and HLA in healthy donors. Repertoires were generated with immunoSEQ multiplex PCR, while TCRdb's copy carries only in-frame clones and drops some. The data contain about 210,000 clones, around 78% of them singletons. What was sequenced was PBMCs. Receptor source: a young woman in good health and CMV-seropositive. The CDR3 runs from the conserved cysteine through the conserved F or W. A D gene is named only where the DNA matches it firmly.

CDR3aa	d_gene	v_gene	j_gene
CASSLGQGGNQPQHF	TRBD1	TRBV11-2	TRBJ1-5
CASSKVLYRAGVNTEAFF	NA	TRBV21-1	TRBJ1-1
CAWRTSGVETQYF	TRBD2	TRBV30	TRBJ2-5
CASSGGLNSPLHF	NA	TRBV6-5	TRBJ1-6
CASSEVRVLNQPQHF	NA	TRBV6-1	TRBJ1-5
CASSLGHQNSPSTDTQYF	NA	TRBV11-3	TRBJ2-3
CASSQGRGDQPQHF	TRBD1	TRBV4-1	TRBJ1-5
CASSLAPTSGGIAYNEQFF	TRBD2	TRBV5-1	TRBJ2-1
CASSRNGVGSEKLFF	NA	TRBV7-6	TRBJ1-4
CASSERGVGGSRELFF	TRBD2	TRBV6-1	TRBJ2-2
CASSLSGGGGTDTQYF	NA	TRBV27	TRBJ2-3
CASSLDRTGYGYTF	NA	TRBV18	TRBJ1-2
CASSSSKGDYSNQPQHF	NA	TRBV7-9	TRBJ1-5
CSVDSGYTEAFF	NA	TRBV29-1	TRBJ1-1
CASSPLGRAVDTQYF	TRBD2	TRBV7-3	TRBJ2-3
CASSLWTGGTDTQYF	TRBD1	TRBV28	TRBJ2-3
CASAPGQGEGDTQYF	TRBD1	TRBV5-4	TRBJ2-3
CAWSWQISNEQFF	NA	TRBV30	TRBJ2-1
CASSLSGGTGLTDTQYF	TRBD1	TRBV27	TRBJ2-3
CASKGHLRNTIYF	NA	TRBV28	TRBJ1-3
CASSLAGGTGELFF	TRBD1	TRBV5-1	TRBJ2-2
CASSLKGTSGKNEQFF	TRBD2	TRBV7-2	TRBJ2-1
CASGIIRGNTEAFF	NA	TRBV28	TRBJ1-1
CASSFTQGGGYTF	TRBD1	TRBV7-9	TRBJ1-2
CASSFSGVGANVLTF	NA	TRBV27	TRBJ2-6
CASSLDRETQYF	NA	TRBV5-1	TRBJ2-5
CASSPAGPAELYF	NA	TRBV4-1	TRBJ2-7
CSSRLVSGLNTEAFF	NA	TRBV7-9	TRBJ1-1
CASSLTGFNQPQHF	NA	TRBV5-6	TRBJ1-5
CASKRSTDTQYF	NA	TRBV2	TRBJ2-3
CASSQDRSEKLFF	NA	TRBV4-3	TRBJ1-4
CASSMKTENNSPLHF	NA	TRBV18	TRBJ1-6
CASSFEGETQYF	NA	TRBV27	TRBJ2-5
CASSRTGTNGYTF	NA	TRBV11-2	TRBJ1-2
CASSLVAGGTYEQYF	TRBD2	TRBV7-2	TRBJ2-7
CASSQAYGSYEQYF	NA	TRBV7-9	TRBJ2-7